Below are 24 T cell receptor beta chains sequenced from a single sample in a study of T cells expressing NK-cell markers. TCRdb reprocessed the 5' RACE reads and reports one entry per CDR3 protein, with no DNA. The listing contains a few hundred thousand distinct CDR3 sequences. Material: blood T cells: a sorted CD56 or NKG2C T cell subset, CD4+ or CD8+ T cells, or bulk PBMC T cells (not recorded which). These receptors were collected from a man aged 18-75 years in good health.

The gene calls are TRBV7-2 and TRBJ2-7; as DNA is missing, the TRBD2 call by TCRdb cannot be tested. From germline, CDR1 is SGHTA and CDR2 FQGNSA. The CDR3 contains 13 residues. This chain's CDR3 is CARSGTATYEQYF.

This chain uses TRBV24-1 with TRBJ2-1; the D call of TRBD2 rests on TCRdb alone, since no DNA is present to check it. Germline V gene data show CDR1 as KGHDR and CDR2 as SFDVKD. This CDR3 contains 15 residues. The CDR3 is CATSEGTGGYNEQFF.

The CDR3 loop reads CASSSFKTSGGALDTQYF. This chain joins TRBV11-2 and TRBJ2-3; TCRdb selects TRBD2, and the lack of DNA leaves this call unchecked. From germline, CDR1 is SGHAT and CDR2 FQNNGV. The CDR3 consists of 18 residues.

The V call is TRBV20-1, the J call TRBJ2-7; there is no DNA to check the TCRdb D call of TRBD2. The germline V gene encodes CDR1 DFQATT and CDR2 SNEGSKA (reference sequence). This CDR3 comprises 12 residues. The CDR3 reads CSLAGRSYEQYF.

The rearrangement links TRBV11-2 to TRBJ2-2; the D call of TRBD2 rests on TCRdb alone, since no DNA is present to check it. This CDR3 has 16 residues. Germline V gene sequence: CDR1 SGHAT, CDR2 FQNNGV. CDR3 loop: CASSRALGTNTGELFF.

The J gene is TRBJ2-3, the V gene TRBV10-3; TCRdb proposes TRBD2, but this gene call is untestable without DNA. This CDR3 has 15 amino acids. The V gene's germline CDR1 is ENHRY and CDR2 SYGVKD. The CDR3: CAISSGTSNTDTQYF.

CDR3 sequence: CASSHTGNEQFF. J is TRBJ2-1 and V is TRBV18; lacking DNA, the TRBD1 call made by TCRdb goes unchecked. The CDR3 contains 12 residues. Per the germline V gene, CDR1 is KGHSH and CDR2 is LQKENI.

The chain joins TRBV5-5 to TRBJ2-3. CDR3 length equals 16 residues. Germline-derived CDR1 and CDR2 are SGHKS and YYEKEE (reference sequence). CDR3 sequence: CASSSGSFIVTDTQYF.

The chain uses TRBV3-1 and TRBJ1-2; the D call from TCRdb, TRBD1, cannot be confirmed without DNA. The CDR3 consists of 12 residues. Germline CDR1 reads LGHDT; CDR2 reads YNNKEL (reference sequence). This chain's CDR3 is CASNTGLGGYTF.

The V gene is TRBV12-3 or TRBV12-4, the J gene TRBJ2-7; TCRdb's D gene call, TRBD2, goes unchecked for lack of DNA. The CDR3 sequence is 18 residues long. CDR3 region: CASSSRTSGGPFSYEQYF.

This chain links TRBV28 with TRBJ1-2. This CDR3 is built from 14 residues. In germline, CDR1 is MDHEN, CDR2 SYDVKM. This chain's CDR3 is CASSPSRGNYGYTF.

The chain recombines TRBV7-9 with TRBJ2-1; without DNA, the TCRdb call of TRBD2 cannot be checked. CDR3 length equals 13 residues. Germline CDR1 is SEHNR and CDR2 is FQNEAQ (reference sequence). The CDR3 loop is CASRRGVDNEQFF.

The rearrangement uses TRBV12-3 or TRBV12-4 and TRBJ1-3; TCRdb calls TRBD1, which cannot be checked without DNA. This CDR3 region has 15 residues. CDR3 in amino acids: CASSDQGAFGNTIYF.

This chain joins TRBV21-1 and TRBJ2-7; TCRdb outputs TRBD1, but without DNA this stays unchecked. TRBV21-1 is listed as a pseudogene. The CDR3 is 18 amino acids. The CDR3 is CASSKVLGQGWISYEQYF.

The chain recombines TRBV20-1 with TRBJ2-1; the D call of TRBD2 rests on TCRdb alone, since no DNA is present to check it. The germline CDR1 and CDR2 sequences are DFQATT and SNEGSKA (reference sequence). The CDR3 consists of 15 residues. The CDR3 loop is CSASLAESSYNEQFF.

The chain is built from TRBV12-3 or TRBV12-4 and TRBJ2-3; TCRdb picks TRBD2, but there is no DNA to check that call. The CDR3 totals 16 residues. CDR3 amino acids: CASSPESAGGTNTQYF.

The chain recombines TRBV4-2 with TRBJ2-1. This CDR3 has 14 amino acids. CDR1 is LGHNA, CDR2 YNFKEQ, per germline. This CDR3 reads CASSREKLNNEQFF.

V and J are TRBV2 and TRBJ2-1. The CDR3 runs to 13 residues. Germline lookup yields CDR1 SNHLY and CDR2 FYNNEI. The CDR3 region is CASSGVSWYEQFF.

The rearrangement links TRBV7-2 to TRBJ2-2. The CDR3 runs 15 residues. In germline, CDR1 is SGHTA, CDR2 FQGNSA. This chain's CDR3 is CASSPLATNTGELFF.

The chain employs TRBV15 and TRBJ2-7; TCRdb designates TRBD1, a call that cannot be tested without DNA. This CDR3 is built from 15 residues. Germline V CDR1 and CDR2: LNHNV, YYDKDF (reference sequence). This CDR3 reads CATSRLAGASYEQYF.

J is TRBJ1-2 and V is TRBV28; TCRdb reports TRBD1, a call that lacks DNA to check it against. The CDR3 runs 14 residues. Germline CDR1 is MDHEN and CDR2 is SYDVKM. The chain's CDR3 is CASSSLGTGGGYTF.

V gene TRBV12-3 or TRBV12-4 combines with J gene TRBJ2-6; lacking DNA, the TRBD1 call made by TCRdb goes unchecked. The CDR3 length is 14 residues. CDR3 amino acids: CASHPPSGANVLTF.

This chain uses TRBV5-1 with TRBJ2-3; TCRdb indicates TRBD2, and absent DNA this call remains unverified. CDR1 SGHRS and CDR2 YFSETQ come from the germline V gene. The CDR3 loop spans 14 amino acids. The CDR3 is CASSVGTSGRTQYF.

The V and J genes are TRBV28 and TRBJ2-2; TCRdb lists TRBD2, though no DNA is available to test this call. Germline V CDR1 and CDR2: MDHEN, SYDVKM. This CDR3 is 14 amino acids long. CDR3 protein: CASKVAGGPGELFF.